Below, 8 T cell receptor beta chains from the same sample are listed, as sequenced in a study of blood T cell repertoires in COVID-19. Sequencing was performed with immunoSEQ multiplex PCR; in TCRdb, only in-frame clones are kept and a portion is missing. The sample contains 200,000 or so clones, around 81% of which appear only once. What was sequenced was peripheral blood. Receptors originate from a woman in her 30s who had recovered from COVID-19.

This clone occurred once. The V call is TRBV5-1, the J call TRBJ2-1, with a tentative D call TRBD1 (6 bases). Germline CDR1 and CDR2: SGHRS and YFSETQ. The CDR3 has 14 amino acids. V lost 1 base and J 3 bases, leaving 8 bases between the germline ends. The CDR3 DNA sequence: TGCGCCAGCAGCTTGTTGGGACACTACAATGAGCAGTTCTTC. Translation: CASSLLGHYNEQFF.

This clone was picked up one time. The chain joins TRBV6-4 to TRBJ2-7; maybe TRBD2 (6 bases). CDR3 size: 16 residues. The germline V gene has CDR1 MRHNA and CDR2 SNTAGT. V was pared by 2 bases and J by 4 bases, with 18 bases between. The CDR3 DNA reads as TGTGCCAGCAGTGACACGGGAGTCCATTCAGGGTACGAGCAGTACTTC. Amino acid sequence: CASSDTGVHSGYEQYF.

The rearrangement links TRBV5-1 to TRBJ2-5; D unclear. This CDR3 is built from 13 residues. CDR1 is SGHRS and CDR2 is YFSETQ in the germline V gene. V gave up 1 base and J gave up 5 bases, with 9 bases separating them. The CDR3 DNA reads TGCGCCAGCAGCTTGTCGACGGAGGAGACCCAGTACTTC. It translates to CASSLSTEETQYF.

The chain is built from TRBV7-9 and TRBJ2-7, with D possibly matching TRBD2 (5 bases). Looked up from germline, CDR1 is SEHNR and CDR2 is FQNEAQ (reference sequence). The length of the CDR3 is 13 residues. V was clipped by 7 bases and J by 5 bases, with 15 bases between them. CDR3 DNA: TGTGCCAGCACAAGCGGTCACAAGGACGAGCAGTACTTC. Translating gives CASTSGHKDEQYF.

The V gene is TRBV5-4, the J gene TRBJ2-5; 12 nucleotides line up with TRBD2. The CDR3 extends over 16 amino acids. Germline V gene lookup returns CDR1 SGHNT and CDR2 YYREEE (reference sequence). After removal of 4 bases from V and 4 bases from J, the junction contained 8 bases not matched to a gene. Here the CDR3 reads CASSGDRLAGVETQYF. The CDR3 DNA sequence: TGTGCCAGCAGCGGGGACCGACTAGCGGGAGTAGAGACCCAGTACTTC.

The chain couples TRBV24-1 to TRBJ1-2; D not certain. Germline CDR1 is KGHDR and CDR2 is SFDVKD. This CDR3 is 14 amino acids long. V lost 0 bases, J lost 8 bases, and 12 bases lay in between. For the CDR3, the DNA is TGTGCCACCAGTGATTTGGCTCAAACGGGGGGCTACACCTTC. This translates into CATSDLAQTGGYTF.

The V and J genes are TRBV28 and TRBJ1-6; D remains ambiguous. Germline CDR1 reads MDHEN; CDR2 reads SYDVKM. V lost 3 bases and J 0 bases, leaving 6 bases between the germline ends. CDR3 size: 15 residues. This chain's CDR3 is CASSFGSSYNSPLHF. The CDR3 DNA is TGTGCCAGCAGTTTCGGGAGCTCCTATAATTCACCCCTCCACTTT.

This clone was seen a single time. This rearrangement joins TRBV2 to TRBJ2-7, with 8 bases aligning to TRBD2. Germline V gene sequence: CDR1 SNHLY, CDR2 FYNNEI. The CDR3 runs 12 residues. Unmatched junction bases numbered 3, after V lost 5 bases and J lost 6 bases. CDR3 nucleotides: TGTGCCAGCAGTCCCGGGGGGGCCGAGCAGTACTTC. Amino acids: CASSPGGAEQYF.